This T cell receptor (beta chain) comes out of a study of blood T cell repertoires in COVID-19 (dated by TCRdb to about 2020). About the investigation overall: The collaborator samples originated in the United States, Italy and Spain and spanned the acute and convalescent phases of COVID-19. The material from the prospective study consisted of cDNA or gDNA derived from T cells, B-cell-depleted T cells, or PBMCs. Deeply sampled blood TCRbeta repertoires from subjects exposed to, actively infected with, or recovered from COVID-19 were included in the dataset. The repertoires were released in a freely available public database meant as a resource for research on the immune response to SARS-CoV-2. The samples were drawn from two sources: the first 160 participants of the ongoing ImmuneRACE study, and 1,000 to 1,500 subjects contributed by 6 global collaborators. Nearly every sample came with metadata listing a de-identified subject ID, COVID-19 status, age in years and sex. Where available, HLA class I and class II types were obtained from metadata supplied by the sample provider rather than from assay-based typing.

Trimming accounts for 5 bases at V and 7 bases at J, while the number of junction bases matched to no gene is 8. Per the germline V gene (reference sequence), LGHDT is the CDR1 and YNNKEL is the CDR2. The CDR3 runs 16 residues from the cysteine to the phenylalanine. Only the CDR3 region is kept as DNA, spanning 48 bases read in frame from base 1. The immunoSEQ Assay, a bias-controlled multiplex PCR, was used to amplify TCRbeta CDR3 regions from genomic DNA. Concerning the study's data processing: Nucleated cell counts per sample were estimated from amplification of reference gene primers within the assay. To quantify the absolute abundance of each unique TCRbeta CDR3 rearrangement, sequence reads were collapsed and filtered. For each sample, productive Simpson clonality was calculated by taking the square root of Simpson's diversity index across productive rearrangements. TCRdb limited this immuneACCESS table to in-frame rearrangements with V and J called. A share of clones is missing; checked studies link under half to unresolved V genes, and the rest is unexplained. The V and J calls and clone size were taken over from that table, and D and trimming were inferred from the DNA. The sample records roughly 190,000 clones, around 84% of which are singletons. The top ten clonotypes cover about 14% of the sample.

About this clone: It has no known antigen specificity. No base qualities exist here, and no much larger clone lies one base off it.

Paper-wide results and their limitations: How much clinical and demographic metadata was included differed by source and by participant, and the metadata was provided uncurated.

In Seattle, one collaborating source enrolled patients while the infection was active and tracked those patients longitudinally over the course of disease. Collaborating institutions collected whole blood in K2EDTA tubes following their own protocols. For TCRbeta analysis, collaborators shipped samples as frozen whole blood, isolated PBMCs, or DNA extracted from either of those sample types. This TCR came from an older woman with COVID-19, enrolled during active disease. Sequences were obtained from peripheral blood. Here the chain combines TRBV3-1 (or the pseudogene TRBV3-2) and TRBJ1-6, with TRBD1 matching 10 junction bases. In nucleotides, the sequence is TGTGCCAGCAGCTTTTATCCGGGACAGGGGAATTCACCCCTCCACTTT. Protein translation: CASSFYPGQGNSPLHF.